The sequence of this T cell receptor (beta chain) was determined in a study of blood T cell repertoires in COVID-19. About the study: T cells, B-cell-depleted T cells, or PBMCs provided the cDNA or gDNA that served as material.

Original analysis: Reference gene primer amplification yielded estimated nucleated cell counts. Repertoires were generated with immunoSEQ multiplex PCR, while TCRdb's copy carries only in-frame clones and drops some. That table supplies the V and J calls and clone size; D and trimming were determined from the DNA. The sample has 150,000 to 190,000 clones, roughly 80% seen once; the top ten hold more than 3.5%. Trimming shortened V by 2 bases and J by 0 bases, and 13 bases separated the two germline ends. CDR3 length: 16 residues. From germline, CDR1 is SGHKS and CDR2 YYEKEE (reference sequence). The rearrangement links TRBV5-5 to TRBJ2-3; D gene ambiguous. The sample comprised peripheral blood. This receptor was obtained from a woman of 80 years or more with acute or convalescent COVID-19. The CDR3 spells CASSLTDQSSTDTQYF. The CDR3 DNA reads TGTGCCAGCAGCTTAACTGATCAATCTAGCACAGATACGCAGTATTTT.